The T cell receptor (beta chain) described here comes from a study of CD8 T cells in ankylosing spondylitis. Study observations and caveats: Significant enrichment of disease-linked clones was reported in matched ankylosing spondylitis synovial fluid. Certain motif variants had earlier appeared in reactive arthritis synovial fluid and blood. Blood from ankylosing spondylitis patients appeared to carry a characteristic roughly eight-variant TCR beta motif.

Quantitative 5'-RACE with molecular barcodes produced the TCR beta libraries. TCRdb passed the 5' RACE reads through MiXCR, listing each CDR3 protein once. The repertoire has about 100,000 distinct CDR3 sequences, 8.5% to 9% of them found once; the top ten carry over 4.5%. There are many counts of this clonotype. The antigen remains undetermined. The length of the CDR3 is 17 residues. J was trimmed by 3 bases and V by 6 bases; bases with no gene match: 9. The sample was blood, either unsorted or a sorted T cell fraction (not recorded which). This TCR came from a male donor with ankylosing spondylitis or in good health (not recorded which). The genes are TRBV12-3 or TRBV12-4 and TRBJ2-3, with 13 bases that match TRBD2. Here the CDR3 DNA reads TGTGCCAGCAGATCCGGACTAGCGGGGGCCCATACAGATACGCAGTATTTT. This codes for CASRSGLAGAHTDTQYF.